Sequencing of this T cell receptor (beta chain) was carried out in a study of cytomegalovirus exposure and HLA in healthy donors (dated by TCRdb to 2017 to 2019). Some background on the complete study: According to an earlier analysis of several hundred of the donors, some 170 million T cells yielded 95 million to 140 million unique TCR beta sequences and about 300 Gb of sequence data. Of the roughly 400 genotyped donors, 65% to 90% were placed in the genetic ancestry cluster associated with self-reported Caucasian donors. Using immunosequencing, the study profiled T cell repertoires from 500 to 800 subjects and related those repertoires to cytomegalovirus serostatus. A later genetic analysis used genome-wide SNP genotypes for about 60% of the roughly 670 donors, treating that subset as a discovery cohort. Donor age, sex, ethnicity and CMV serostatus were collected together with the repertoire data. A separate validation cohort of approximately 130 different subjects was used in addition to the approximately 700-subject first cohort. HLA typing covered class I and class II loci at four-digit resolution. Four to six DR-DQ haplotypes were handled as single units for association and clustering, since linkage in the cohort was strong. An earlier analysis of 500 to 650 of the donors applied high-throughput TCR beta sequencing to assess whether each TCR beta V gene segment acted as functional or pseudogenic. The study was designed to test whether signatures of past pathogen exposure could be identified by cataloging public T cell receptors. Among roughly 370 genotyped donors of the cohort, an average of roughly 240,000 unique TCR beta nucleotide sequences were sequenced per donor, roughly 20% of them non-productive. Typing coverage differed by locus: A, B, C, DRB1 and DQB1 were typed in roughly 629-630 donors, DQA1 in 500 to 550, DPA1 in roughly 590, and DPB1 in just under 490. Every repertoire in the discovery cohort had been generated on one and the same sequencing platform. To predict cytomegalovirus infection status, the study combined high-throughput TCR immunosequencing, statistical association of individual TCRs with disease status, and machine learning. The later analysis used no new phenotypic data to find candidate immune exposures, relying instead on TCR beta sequences and their occurrence across donors. Roughly 320 gigabases of sequencing data and approximately 92 million unique TCR sequences made up an early release that covered around 640 HLA-typed donors. To study patterns of TCR occurrence, a later analysis re-analyzed previously published TCR beta repertoires from 700 or so donors and added high-resolution HLA genotyping. The research as a whole found: The study gave a list of about 150 TCR beta chains associated with cytomegalovirus. Cytomegalovirus status was reported to be diagnosed by the classifier with high specificity and sensitivity in both the original and validation cohorts. For the cohort, immune exposure information was limited to CMV serostatus. According to a later analysis, TCR association rates differed among HLA loci, with DRB1 alleles showing the most associated TCRs and HLA-C alleles showing the fewest. The presence/absence analyses assumed that sequencing depth was roughly uniform across donors, and that assumption may not be true. Compared with the approximately 670-donor mean, donors in an Asian-associated ancestry cluster had fewer N-insertions in productive TCRs, according to a later genetic analysis. The sequencing pipeline was judged likely to have produced a cluster of highly shared sequence variants as a technical artifact. Compared with equally common non-associated chains, HLA-associated TCR beta chains in a later analysis were more clonally expanded and had lower generation probabilities. A further reported finding was that TCR beta sequences accurately predicted the HLA-A and HLA-B alleles for most subjects in the first cohort. In vitro tests confirmed that a few of the cytomegalovirus-associated TCR beta chains recognize cytomegalovirus antigens. Assigning TCR associations to individual alleles was difficult when HLA alleles, especially DR and DQ, strongly co-occurred. A later analysis found that most CMV-associated TCR beta chains appeared HLA-restricted, with HLA associations seemingly driven largely by CMV exposure. Linkage disequilibrium might explain the correlated functional status among segregating V segments, but an unknown experimental factor could not be ruled out. The earlier analysis of some 540 of the donors excluded 15 to 20 rarely observed V segments, including chromosome 9 orphons, because counts were too low. Because HLA typing was missing for some donors at each locus, association tests included only the typed subset. Specific HLA alleles were associated with 18,000 or so TCR beta sequences at a false discovery rate of 0.05 in a later analysis. In a later analysis, several top co-occurrence clusters were reported to appear linked to parvovirus B19, influenza, CMV and Epstein-Barr virus. An association between a missense DCLRE1C variant and V-gene and J-gene trimming of TCR beta chains was found in a later genetic analysis and replicated in an independent cohort. Across donors, most TCR sequences were observed very rarely, whereas some public TCRs were present in many individuals. Some IMGT-functional V segments, including TRBV6-2 and TRBV6-3, could not be told apart with the 87-base-pair reads, so those segments were excluded. In an earlier analysis of 587 of the donors, most TCR beta V segments appeared in productive rearrangements about 87% or about 30% of the time, broadly matching IMGT annotations. According to the authors, the approach could potentially be generalized to other disease states and immunological phenotypes. In this cohort, only TCR beta chains were sequenced, and detectable features were limited by the absence of alpha or paired-chain data.

In total, 666 healthy bone marrow donors made up the cohort. At the time of sampling, every cohort member was nominally healthy, though immune exposures that went unrecorded were likely present. Of the 550 to 750 cohort members, almost 300 had positive CMV serostatus and around 350 had negative CMV serostatus, and CMV serostatus was not recorded for the donor. Each donor provided a peripheral blood sample, and peripheral blood mononuclear cells were used for TCR beta sequencing. The Qiagen DNeasy Blood Extraction Kit was used to extract genomic DNA from the blood cell samples. Libraries came from the immunoSEQ multiplex PCR assay. The multiplex PCR relied on a mix of 60 forward primers for TCR Vbeta segments and 13 reverse primers for TCR Jbeta segments. Amplification of the CDR3 region of rearranged TCR beta genes was performed with a multiplex PCR assay on genomic DNA. The Illumina HiSeq System was used to sequence the amplified TCR beta libraries as 87-base-pair reads. For the original study's pipeline: Across the roughly 640 repertoires, a later analysis counted 80 million or so unique TCR beta chains, around 11 million of which were shared by at least two donors. A nearest-neighbor algorithm error-corrected the raw reads and collapsed the reads into unique sequences, merging closely related sequences to remove PCR and sequencing errors. Alignment of CDR3 sequences to IMGT reference sequences was used to assign V, D and J gene segments. For a sequence to be retained, at least a six-nucleotide match to both a V gene segment and a J gene segment was required. A rearrangement counted as productive if the CDR3 had no stop codons and remained in frame with V and J, and every other rearrangement counted as non-productive. CDR3 was defined by IMGT convention, running from the second conserved V-encoded cysteine to the conserved J-encoded phenylalanine. In an earlier analysis of more than 550 of the donors, sequences lacking an unambiguous match to a single V gene segment were excluded. In an earlier analysis of some 590 of the donors, a V segment was called functional when productive rearrangements were above 56.7%, and segregating when the standard deviation between donors exceeded 5%. A statistical classification framework was built for diagnosing cytomegalovirus status from the catalog of TCR beta chain sequences. In a later analysis, V and J genes were assigned by comparing TCR nucleotide sequences against IMGT/GENE-DB human TR gene sequences. In a later analysis, CDR3 sequences and most-parsimonious VDJ recombination scenarios were assigned using the TCRdist pipeline. In a later analysis, each TCR beta chain was defined by its CDR3 amino acid sequence together with its V-gene family, and reads lacking a unique V-gene family were excluded. In a later analysis, 450 to 600 highly shared, low-generation-probability nucleotide sequences were removed to address suspected cross-contamination and a sequencing artifact. In a later analysis, a clonal expansion index for each public chain was calculated from normalized within-repertoire ranks of inferred template counts. A later analysis computed generation probabilities with a VDJ recombination model fitted to out-of-frame rearrangements, and checked the results against IGoR. A later analysis scored TCR-TCR, TCR-HLA and TCR-CMV co-occurrence with hypergeometric tests, applying a repertoire-size bias correction to TCR pairs. A later analysis estimated false discovery rates by permuting HLA or CMV assignments 20 times. A later analysis grouped co-occurring TCRs with DBSCAN, adding TCRdist sequence similarity when clustering within HLA-allele-positive subsets. For co-occurrence clustering, repertoires with fewer than 30,000 or more than 120,000 public chains were excluded, along with four or five repertoires with anomalous nucleotide sharing. The table was pulled from immuneACCESS by TCRdb, which kept in-frame rearrangements only. Such tables lose some clones; where checked, under half of the loss comes from unresolved V genes, and the rest has no known cause. The DNA gave D and trimming, while V, J and clone size come from that table. This sample is represented by fewer than 150,000 clones; 73% of them were singletons. The top ten hold over 13% of the sample.

The germline V gene (reference sequence) yields MNHEY for CDR1 and SMNVEV for CDR2. The germline V end is reduced by 6 bases and the J end by 3 bases; junction bases left unmatched: 7. The CDR3 covers 16 residues, taking in both the cysteine and the phenylalanine. Left in the record is the CDR3 DNA by itself, 48 bases read in frame from the first base. Turning to this clone: The antigen it binds to is not known. No clone much larger than this one lies a single base away; base qualities are absent.

The material sequenced was PBMCs. The chain links TRBV27 with TRBJ2-7; the central 14 bases match TRBD2. The receptor comes from a human donor in good health. The CDR3 here reads CASSSGTSGGYYEQYF. At the DNA level, the sequence is TGTGCCAGCAGCTCCGGGACTAGCGGGGGATACTACGAGCAGTACTTC.